Listed below are T cell receptor beta chains from one sample, sequenced in a study of beta chain features in type 1 diabetes. Clones were read by immunoSEQ multiplex PCR, and TCRdb kept only the in-frame ones, dropping some. The profile shows 130,000 to 150,000 clones, more than 9% of them singletons. The sequenced sample consisted of naive CD4+ T cells from blood. These receptors originate from a man between 18 and 35 years old in good health. The conserved cysteine and the conserved F or W are not part of the CDR3 here.

CDR3aa: ASSLAPGGYGYT
v_gene: TRBV7-2

CDR3aa: ATSRDSGQGSQPQH
v_gene: TRBV15

CDR3aa: AWTLGQSYNEQF
v_gene: TRBV30

CDR3aa: ASSQVGSGGVQETQY
v_gene: TRBV14

CDR3aa: ASKDSSSGANVLT
v_gene: TRBV5-1

CDR3aa: AWSEGQVNEKLF
v_gene: TRBV30

CDR3aa: ASSPSAGSGDYGYT
v_gene: TRBV7-2

CDR3aa: ASSTASADTQY
v_gene: TRBV5-4

CDR3aa: ASSLTSAQETQY
v_gene: TRBV5-1

CDR3aa: ASSFTTPSTDTQY
v_gene: TRBV5-1

CDR3aa: ARTAGTGFYEQY
v_gene: TRBV10-2

CDR3aa: ASSLDRGAYNSPLH
v_gene: TRBV5-1

CDR3aa: ASSGTDYEQY
v_gene: TRBV25-1

CDR3aa: ASSPRTSKETQY
v_gene: TRBV7-9

CDR3aa: ASSPLGQGARNEQF
v_gene: TRBV7-7

CDR3aa: ASRLAGLTDTQY
v_gene: TRBV6-5

CDR3aa: ASSPGTGNNSPLH
v_gene: TRBV5-1

CDR3aa: ASSFSDRRSSYEQY
v_gene: TRBV27

CDR3aa: ASSSEKDYTEAF
v_gene: TRBV27

CDR3aa: ASTPGQGSYEQY
v_gene: TRBV18

CDR3aa: ATSRGLAGGLSETQY
v_gene: TRBV15

CDR3aa: ASSSDSSYEQY
v_gene: TRBV6-5

CDR3aa: ASSSLPGQGGGYT
v_gene: TRBV5-1

CDR3aa: ASSGLDSGTDTQY
v_gene: TRBV28

CDR3aa: ASSPSTGPPAGYT
v_gene: TRBV4-1

CDR3aa: ASSLAAGAVTDTQY
v_gene: TRBV5-4

CDR3aa: ASSYSYRTLSYEQY
v_gene: TRBV6-5

CDR3aa: ASSHYEQY
v_gene: TRBV11-2

CDR3aa: ASSGNSGVGKNIQY
v_gene: TRBV5-8

CDR3aa: ASSIQAGNQPQH
v_gene: TRBV7-8

CDR3aa: SVEGTGYDEQF
v_gene: TRBV29-1